The 26 T cell receptor beta chains in this list originate from one sample, sequenced in a study of T cells in Graves' hyperthyroidism and ophthalmopathy. Amplification of TCR beta CDR3 regions used RNA as the template. The HTBI primer set drove a first-round RT-PCR of the TCR CDR3. TCRdb fed the multiplex PCR reads into MiXCR, producing one record per CDR3 protein. The data show roughly 500,000 distinct CDR3 sequences, with about 45% seen just once and over 15% held by the top ten. The sample consisted of peripheral blood or thyroid tissue (not recorded which). The receptors were gathered from an adult woman with Graves' disease, either hyperthyroidism or ophthalmopathy (not recorded which).

The chain carries TRBV10-3 and TRBJ2-5; TRBD2 aligns across 11 bases. The CDR3 spans 15 residues. CDR1 ENHRY and CDR2 SYGVKD come from the germline V gene. V was clipped by 2 bases and J by 5 bases; unmatched bases: 4. The DNA for the CDR3 is TGTGCCATCAGTGAGGAACTAGCGGGAGCGGAGACCCAGTACTTC. This encodes CAISEELAGAETQYF.

The chain uses TRBV5-1 and TRBJ1-1; no clear D gene. Deletions cut 3 bases from V and 3 bases from J, with 6 bases between. The CDR3 runs to 12 residues. In germline, CDR1 is SGHRS, CDR2 YFSETQ. The CDR3 here is CASSYEDTEAFF. The CDR3 DNA follows: TGCGCCAGCAGCTATGAGGACACTGAAGCTTTCTTT.

The V and J genes are TRBV2 and TRBJ2-1; 9 bases are a match to TRBD2. CDR1 and CDR2 (germline): SNHLY, FYNNEI. Losses at the gene ends were 3 bases for V and 6 bases for J; bases not matched to a gene: 6. This CDR3 spans 15 amino acids. CDR3 region: CASSEWLAGTNEQFF. In nucleotides, the CDR3 is TGTGCCAGCAGTGAGTGGCTAGCGGGGACCAATGAGCAGTTCTTC.

This clonotype occurred many times. The V call is TRBV7-3, the J call TRBJ2-7; 9 bases align to TRBD1. This CDR3 has 15 amino acids. The J segment lost 6 bases and the V segment lost 1 base, leaving 7 bases of the junction unmatched. Germline assignment: CDR1 SGHTA and CDR2 FQGTGA. The CDR3 sequence is CASSLMGQGFSEQYF. CDR3 sequence (DNA): TGTGCCAGCAGCTTAATGGGACAGGGCTTCTCCGAGCAGTACTTC.

Concerning this clonotype: One junction end does not reproduce the germline sequence, and a read error may be involved. V gene TRBV5-1 combines with J gene TRBJ1-6, with D possibly TRBD1 on 6 matching bases. The CDR3 is 14 residues long. Germline V CDR1 and CDR2: SGHRS, YFSETQ. The CDR3 here is CASSGGADNSPLHF. The CDR3 nucleotides read TGTGCCAGCAGCGGGGGGGCGGATAATTCACCCCTCCACTTT.

This clonotype was detected ten times or more. J is TRBJ2-5 and V is TRBV2; no definite D call. Germline CDR1 is SNHLY and CDR2 is FYNNEI. This CDR3 region has 12 residues. The ends were cut back, 3 bases at V and 4 bases at J, with 6 bases in the middle. CDR3 DNA sequence: TGTGCCAGCAGTGAGGTCCCAGAGACCCAGTACTTC. Its translation is CASSEVPETQYF.

J is TRBJ2-7 and V is TRBV28; D possibly corresponds to TRBD2 (6 bases). V was cut by 2 bases and J by 2 bases, with 10 bases left in between. Germline V gene sequence: CDR1 MDHEN, CDR2 SYDVKM. The CDR3 extends over 14 amino acids. The CDR3 spells CASSLRGGAYEQYF. The CDR3, as DNA: TGTGCCAGCAGTTTAAGAGGAGGGGCCTACGAGCAGTACTTC.

The rearrangement joins TRBV5-1 to TRBJ2-7; TRBD1 matches 7 bases. This CDR3 comprises 13 residues. V shed 6 bases and J 7 bases; nucleotides not matched to a gene: 10. Germline V gene lookup returns CDR1 SGHRS and CDR2 YFSETQ. The CDR3 DNA is TGCGCCAGCATAGGACAGGCCCTTCGGGAGCAGTACTTC. This encodes CASIGQALREQYF.

In its sample, this clonotype was seen many times. The chain uses TRBV19 and TRBJ2-7, with no clear D. The ends were cut back, 3 bases at V and 2 bases at J, with 14 bases in the middle. Germline lookup yields CDR1 LNHDA and CDR2 SQIVND (reference sequence). The CDR3 totals 15 residues. CDR3 in DNA: TGTGCCAGTAGTATGTCTGCCGCCACCGCCTACGAGCAGTACTTC. Translation gives CASSMSAATAYEQYF.

The J gene is TRBJ2-1, the V gene TRBV14; D is perhaps TRBD1 or TRBD2 (5 bases each). This CDR3 comprises 15 residues. Trimming removed 11 bases from V and 5 bases from J, with 22 bases in between. Germline CDR1 and CDR2: SGHDN and FVKESK. CDR3 bases: TGTGCCTCAGAGGGGCGCCGGAGAGGTCACAATGAGCAGTTCTTC. Translation gives CASEGRRRGHNEQFF. Together with reference TRBV14 and TRBJ2-1, the CDR3 gives the full variable domain: EAGVTQFPSHSVIEKGQTVTLRCDPISGHDNLYWYRRVMGKEIKFLLHFVKESKQDESGMPNNRFLAERTGGTYSTLKVQPAELEDSGVYFCASEGRRRGHNEQFFGPGTRLTVL.

This sequence joins TRBV2 and TRBJ1-5; D might be TRBD1 (6 bases). Per the germline V gene, CDR1 is SNHLY and CDR2 is FYNNEI. This CDR3 has 14 residues. Trimming stripped 3 bases from V and 5 bases from J, with 11 bases between. CDR3 sequence: CASSEGQGYQPQHF. The CDR3 DNA reads TGTGCCAGCAGTGAGGGGCAGGGGTATCAGCCCCAGCATTTT.

This clonotype showed up many times. The chain joins TRBV2 to TRBJ1-5; D is unresolved. The CDR3 loop spans 12 amino acids. Germline V gene data show CDR1 as SNHLY and CDR2 as FYNNEI. Trimming removed 7 bases at V and 8 bases at J, with 12 bases between. CDR3 bases: TGTGCCAGCAACAGCAACCAGGAGCCCCAGCATTTT. Translating it yields CASNSNQEPQHF.

The chain uses TRBV5-1 and TRBJ2-5; maybe TRBD2 (6 bases). Germline V gene lookup returns CDR1 SGHRS and CDR2 YFSETQ. The CDR3 consists of 15 residues. Trimming shortened V by 4 bases and J by 5 bases, and 18 bases separated the two germline ends. In DNA form, the CDR3 reads TGCGCCAGCAGCCTGGGGGGAGCGGTCGAGGAGACCCAGTACTTC. This sequence encodes CASSLGGAVEETQYF.

The V and J genes are TRBV20-1 and TRBJ2-7, with D perhaps matching TRBD2 (7 bases). The CDR3 totals 14 residues. Germline CDR1 is DFQATT and CDR2 is SNEGSKA (reference sequence). V was clipped by 3 bases and J by 1 base, with 13 bases between them. The CDR3: CSASTGRVSYEQYF. CDR3 sequence (DNA): TGCAGTGCTAGTACAGGGAGGGTATCCTACGAGCAGTACTTC.

V usage is TRBV9 and J usage is TRBJ2-7, with a weak D call TRBD2 (5 bases). The CDR3 extends over 15 amino acids. Trimming removed 0 bases from V and 2 bases from J, with 12 bases in between. Germline V CDR1 and CDR2: SGDLS, YYNGEE. The CDR3 nucleotides are TGTGCCAGCAGCGTAGGAGGAGCGGAGCCCTACGAGCAGTACTTC. This codes for CASSVGGAEPYEQYF.

At least ten counts were recorded for this clonotype. V and J are TRBV2 and TRBJ2-7, with TRBD1 identical over 8 bases. Trimming at V came to 7 bases and at J to 5 bases, leaving 13 bases not matched to a gene. The length of the CDR3 is 15 residues. Germline-derived CDR1 and CDR2 are SNHLY and FYNNEI. The CDR3 protein is CASNPGQGVAHEQYF. CDR3 DNA sequence: TGTGCCAGCAATCCTGGACAGGGAGTCGCCCACGAGCAGTACTTC.

V and J are TRBV2 and TRBJ1-1; no clear D gene. Germline V gives CDR1 SNHLY, CDR2 FYNNEI. The ends were cut back, 3 bases at V and 1 base at J, with 6 bases in the middle. There are 13 residues in the CDR3. DNA of the CDR3: TGTGCCAGCAGTGATGGACCGAACACTGAAGCTTTCTTT. It translates to CASSDGPNTEAFF.

V is TRBV10-3 and J is TRBJ1-5; D not resolved. This CDR3 spans 13 amino acids. Deletions cut 7 bases from V and 0 bases from J, with 7 bases between. Germline assignment: CDR1 ENHRY and CDR2 SYGVKD. This chain's CDR3 is CAIKDHSNQPQHF. In DNA form, the CDR3 reads TGTGCCATCAAGGACCATAGCAATCAGCCCCAGCATTTT.

This clonotype appeared many times. This chain connects TRBV20-1 to TRBJ2-2; a weak D match, TRBD2 (5 bases). Trimming removed 3 bases from V and 5 bases from J, with 10 bases in between. CDR3 length: 13 residues. Germline CDR1 DFQATT, CDR2 SNEGSKA (reference sequence). The CDR3 loop is CSASHPGTGELFF. Here the CDR3 DNA reads TGCAGTGCTAGCCACCCGGGAACCGGGGAGCTGTTTTTT.

The chain uses TRBV10-3 and TRBJ1-2; 8 bases line up with TRBD1. The junction had 7 bases not matched to a gene; V was cut back by 3 bases and J by 4 bases. CDR1 and CDR2 from the germline V gene are ENHRY and SYGVKD. The CDR3 length is 15 residues. CDR3 sequence reads: CAISDVGQGSYGYTF. The CDR3 bases are TGTGCCATCAGTGATGTAGGACAGGGTTCCTATGGCTACACCTTC.

The chain joins TRBV7-8 to TRBJ1-6, with no clear D. With 2 bases removed from V and 10 bases from J, the gap between germline ends came to 21 bases. CDR1 is SGHVS, CDR2 FQNEAQ, per germline. The CDR3 is made up of 17 amino acids. This CDR3 reads CASSLTEAQPLASPLHF. CDR3 in DNA: TGTGCCAGCAGCTTAACCGAAGCCCAACCCCTTGCGTCACCCCTCCACTTT.

In its sample, this clonotype was seen many times. The rearrangement joins TRBV29-1 to TRBJ2-2; D is unclear. Trimming left V 3 bases short and J 5 bases short, with 7 bases between. Per the germline V gene, CDR1 is SQVTM and CDR2 is ANQGSEA. This CDR3 is built from 12 residues. The CDR3, as DNA: TGCAGCGTTGAGAGTGGGACCGGGGAGCTGTTTTTT. Protein sequence: CSVESGTGELFF.

This rearrangement joins TRBV7-3 to TRBJ1-3, with TRBD1 identical over 8 bases. The CDR3 extends over 12 amino acids. V was clipped by 2 bases and J by 9 bases; unmatched bases: 0. Per germline, CDR1 SGHTA and CDR2 FQGTGA. The CDR3 nucleotides read TGTGCCAGCAGCTTACAGGGGGCCACCATATATTTT. Translating it yields CASSLQGATIYF.

This clonotype was detected ten times or more. The CDR3, as DNA: TGTGCCAGCAGCTTTGACAGGGCGAGGGAGCAGTACTTC. Translating gives CASSFDRAREQYF. This rearrangement joins TRBV7-9 to TRBJ2-7, with 7 positions matching TRBD1. Unmatched junction bases numbered 6, after V lost 3 bases and J lost 7 bases. This CDR3 region has 13 residues. Germline CDR1 reads SEHNR; CDR2 reads FQNEAQ (reference sequence).

The sample holds a few counts of this clonotype. The rearrangement links TRBV10-3 to TRBJ1-5; D unclear. Trimming took off 2 bases at V and 5 bases at J, with 7 bases between the two ends. CDR3 length: 13 residues. CDR1 is ENHRY and CDR2 is SYGVKD in the germline V gene. The DNA of the CDR3 is TGTGCCATCAGTGAGGGGAGGGATCAGCCCCAGCATTTT. Its protein is CAISEGRDQPQHF.

This clonotype was seen a few times. This chain connects TRBV7-9 to TRBJ1-6; 8 nucleotides match TRBD1. With 5 bases clipped from V and 11 bases from J, the junction kept 8 bases outside the gene matches. CDR1 is SEHNR and CDR2 is FQNEAQ in the germline V gene (reference sequence). CDR3 size: 14 residues. The CDR3 DNA follows: TGTGCCAGCAGCCAGACAGGGGCTGTGGCACCCCTCCACTTT. This gives the protein CASSQTGAVAPLHF.